This T cell receptor (beta chain) was recorded in a study of blood T cell repertoires in COVID-19. Study information: Researchers got acute and convalescent COVID-19 samples from the United States, Italy and Spain.

Assay: immunoSEQ multiplex PCR; the TCRdb copy retains only in-frame clones and omits some. Of fewer than 650,000 clones listed, 85% to 90% are singletons. The germline V and J ends were trimmed by 4 bases and 4 bases, with 15 bases remaining between them. This CDR3 has 14 amino acids. CDR1 and CDR2 from the germline V gene are SGDLS and YYNGEE. The chain has TRBV9 and TRBJ2-7; no definite D call. The TCR was taken from a woman in her fifties or sixties with COVID-19, enrolled during active disease. Material for sequencing was peripheral blood. The CDR3 coding sequence is TGTGCCAGCAGCCGCACACTGGGCTTTTACGAGCAGTACTTC. Amino acids: CASSRTLGFYEQYF. The full variable domain, its missing parts supplied by reference TRBV9 and TRBJ2-7, is DSGVTQTPKHLITATGQRVTLRCSPRSGDLSVYWYQQSLDQGLQFLIQYYNGEERAKGNILERFSAQQFPDLHSELNLSSLELGDSALYFCASSRTLGFYEQYFGPGTRLTVT.